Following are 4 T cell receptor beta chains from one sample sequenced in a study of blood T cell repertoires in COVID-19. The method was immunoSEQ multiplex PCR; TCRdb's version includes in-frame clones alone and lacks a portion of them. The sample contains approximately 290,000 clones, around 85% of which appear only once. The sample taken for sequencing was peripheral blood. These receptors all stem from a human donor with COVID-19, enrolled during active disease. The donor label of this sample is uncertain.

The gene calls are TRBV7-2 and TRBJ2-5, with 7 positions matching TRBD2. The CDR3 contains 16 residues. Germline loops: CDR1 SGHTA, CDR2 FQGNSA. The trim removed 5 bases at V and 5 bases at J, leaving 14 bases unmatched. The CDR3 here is CASSKSGLAGHETQYF. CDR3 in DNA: TGTGCCAGCAGCAAGAGTGGGTTAGCGGGCCACGAGACCCAGTACTTC.

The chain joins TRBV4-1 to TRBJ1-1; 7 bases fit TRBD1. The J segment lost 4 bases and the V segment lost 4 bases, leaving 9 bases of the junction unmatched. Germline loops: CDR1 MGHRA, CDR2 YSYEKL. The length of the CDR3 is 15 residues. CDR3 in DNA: TGCGCCAGCAGCCTCCAACAGGGGACCCCCACTGAAGCTTTCTTT. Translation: CASSLQQGTPTEAFF.

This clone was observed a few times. The CDR3 sequence: CASSLGTGKTNYGYTF. The DNA for the CDR3 is TGTGCCAGCAGCTTGGGGACAGGCAAAACTAACTATGGCTACACCTTC. The chain recombines TRBV5-6 with TRBJ1-2, with 7 bases lining up with TRBD1. V trimming: 0 bases; J trimming: 0 bases; junction bases outside the gene matches: 5. Germline CDR1 is SGHDT and CDR2 is YYEEEE. This CDR3 comprises 16 residues.

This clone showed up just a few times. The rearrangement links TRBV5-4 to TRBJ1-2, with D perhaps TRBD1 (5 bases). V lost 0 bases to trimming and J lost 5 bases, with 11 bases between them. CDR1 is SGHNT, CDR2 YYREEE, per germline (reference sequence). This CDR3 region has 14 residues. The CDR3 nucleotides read TGTGCCAGCAGCTTGGGCGACAGACCTTATGGCTACACCTTC. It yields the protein CASSLGDRPYGYTF.